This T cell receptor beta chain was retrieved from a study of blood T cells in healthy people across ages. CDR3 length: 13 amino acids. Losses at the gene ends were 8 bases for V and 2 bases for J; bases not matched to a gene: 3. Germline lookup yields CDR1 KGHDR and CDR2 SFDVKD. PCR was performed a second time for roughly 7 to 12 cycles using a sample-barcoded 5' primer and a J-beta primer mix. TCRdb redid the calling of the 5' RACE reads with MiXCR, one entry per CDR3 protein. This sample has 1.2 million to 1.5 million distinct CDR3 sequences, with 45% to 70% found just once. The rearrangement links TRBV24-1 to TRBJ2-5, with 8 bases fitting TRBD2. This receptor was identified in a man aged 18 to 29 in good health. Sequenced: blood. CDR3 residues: CATKAGEQETQYF. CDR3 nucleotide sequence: TGTGCCACCAAAGCGGGGGAGCAAGAGACCCAGTACTTC.